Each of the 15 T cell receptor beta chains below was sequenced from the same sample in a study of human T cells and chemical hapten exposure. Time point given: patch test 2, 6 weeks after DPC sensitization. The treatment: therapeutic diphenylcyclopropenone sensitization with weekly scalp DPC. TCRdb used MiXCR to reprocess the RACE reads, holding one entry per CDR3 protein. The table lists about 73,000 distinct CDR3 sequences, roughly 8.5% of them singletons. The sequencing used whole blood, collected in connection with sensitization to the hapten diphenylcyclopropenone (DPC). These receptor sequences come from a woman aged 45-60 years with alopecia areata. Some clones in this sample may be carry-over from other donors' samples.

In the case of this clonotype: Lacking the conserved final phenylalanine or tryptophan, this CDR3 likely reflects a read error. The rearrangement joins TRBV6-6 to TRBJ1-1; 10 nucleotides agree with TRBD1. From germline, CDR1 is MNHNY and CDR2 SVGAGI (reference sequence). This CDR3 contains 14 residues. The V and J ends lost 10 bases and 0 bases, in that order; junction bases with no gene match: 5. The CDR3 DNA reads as TGTGCCACCGGGGACAGGGGCGTGAACACTGAAGCTTTCTCT. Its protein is CATGDRGVNTEAFS.

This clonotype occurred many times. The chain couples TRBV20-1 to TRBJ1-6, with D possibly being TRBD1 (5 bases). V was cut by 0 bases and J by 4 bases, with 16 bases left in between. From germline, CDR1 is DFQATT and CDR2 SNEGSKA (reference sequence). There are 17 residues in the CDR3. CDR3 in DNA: TGCAGTGCTAGAGACCGTTTGGGGGGGGGTTATAATTCACCCCTCCACTTT. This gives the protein CSARDRLGGGYNSPLHF.

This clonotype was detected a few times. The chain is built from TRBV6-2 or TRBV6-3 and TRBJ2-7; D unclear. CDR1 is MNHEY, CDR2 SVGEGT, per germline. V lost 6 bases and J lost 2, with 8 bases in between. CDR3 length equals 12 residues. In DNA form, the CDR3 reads TGTGCCAGCAGACCACCAGCCTACGAGCAGTACTTC. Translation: CASRPPAYEQYF.

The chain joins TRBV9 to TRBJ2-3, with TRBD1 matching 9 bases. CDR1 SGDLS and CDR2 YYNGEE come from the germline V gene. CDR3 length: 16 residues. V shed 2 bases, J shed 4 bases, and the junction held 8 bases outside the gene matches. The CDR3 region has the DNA TGTGCCAGCAGCGTGGCCGACAGGGGGAGGGCAGATACGCAGTATTTT. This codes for CASSVADRGRADTQYF. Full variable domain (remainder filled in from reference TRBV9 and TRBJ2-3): DSGVTQTPKHLITATGQRVTLRCSPRSGDLSVYWYQQSLDQGLQFLIQYYNGEERAKGNILERFSAQQFPDLHSELNLSSLELGDSALYFCASSVADRGRADTQYFGPGTRLTVL.

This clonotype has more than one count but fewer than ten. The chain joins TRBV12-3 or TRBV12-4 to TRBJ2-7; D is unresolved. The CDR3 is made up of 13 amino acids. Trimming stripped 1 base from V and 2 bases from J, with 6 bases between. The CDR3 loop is CASSLVQTYEQYF. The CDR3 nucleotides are TGTGCCAGCAGTTTAGTACAGACCTACGAGCAGTACTTC.

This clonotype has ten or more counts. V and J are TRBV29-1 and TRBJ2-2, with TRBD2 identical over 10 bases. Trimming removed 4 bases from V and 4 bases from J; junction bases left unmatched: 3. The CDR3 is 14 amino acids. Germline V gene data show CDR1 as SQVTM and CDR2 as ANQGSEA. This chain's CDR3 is CSVASGGGTGELFF. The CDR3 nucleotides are TGCAGCGTTGCTAGCGGGGGTGGCACCGGGGAGCTGTTTTTT.

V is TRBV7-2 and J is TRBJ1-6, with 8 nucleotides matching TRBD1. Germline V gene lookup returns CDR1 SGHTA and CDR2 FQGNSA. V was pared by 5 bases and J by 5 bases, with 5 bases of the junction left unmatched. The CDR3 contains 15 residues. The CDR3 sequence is CASSRQTGDNSPLHF. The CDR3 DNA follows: TGTGCCAGCAGCCGCCAGACAGGGGATAATTCACCCCTCCACTTT.

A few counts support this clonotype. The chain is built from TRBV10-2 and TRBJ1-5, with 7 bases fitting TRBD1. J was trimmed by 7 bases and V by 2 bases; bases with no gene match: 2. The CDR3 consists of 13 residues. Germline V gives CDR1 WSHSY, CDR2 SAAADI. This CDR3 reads CASSETGVQPQHF. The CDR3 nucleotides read TGCGCCAGCAGTGAGACAGGGGTGCAGCCCCAGCATTTT.

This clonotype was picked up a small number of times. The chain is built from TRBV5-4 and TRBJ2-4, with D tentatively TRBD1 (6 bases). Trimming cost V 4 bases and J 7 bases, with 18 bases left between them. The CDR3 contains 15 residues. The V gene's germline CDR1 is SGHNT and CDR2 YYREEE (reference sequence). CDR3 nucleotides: TGTGCCAGCAGCCGCGAACAGGGTCCTAGGAACATTCAGTACTTC. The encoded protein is CASSREQGPRNIQYF.

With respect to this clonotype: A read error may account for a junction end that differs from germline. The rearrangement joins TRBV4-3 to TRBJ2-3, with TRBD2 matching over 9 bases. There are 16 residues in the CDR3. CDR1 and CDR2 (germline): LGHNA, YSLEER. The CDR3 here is CASSQGLADYTDTRYF. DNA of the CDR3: TGCGCCAGCAGCCAAGGACTAGCGGACTACACAGATACGCGGTATTTT.

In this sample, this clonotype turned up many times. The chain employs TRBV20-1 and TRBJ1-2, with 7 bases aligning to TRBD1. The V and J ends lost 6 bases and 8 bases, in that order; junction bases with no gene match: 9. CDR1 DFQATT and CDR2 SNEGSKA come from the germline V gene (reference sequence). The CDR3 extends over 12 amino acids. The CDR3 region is CSANTGVGGYTF. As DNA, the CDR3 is TGCAGTGCCAACACAGGGGTAGGCGGCTACACCTTC.

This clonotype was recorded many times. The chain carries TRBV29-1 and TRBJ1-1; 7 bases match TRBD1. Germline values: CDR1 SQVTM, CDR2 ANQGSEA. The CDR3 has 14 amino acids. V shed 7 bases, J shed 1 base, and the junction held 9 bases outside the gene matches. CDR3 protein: CSGNKGTENTEAFF. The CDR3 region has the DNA TGCAGCGGAAACAAGGGGACAGAGAACACTGAAGCTTTCTTT.

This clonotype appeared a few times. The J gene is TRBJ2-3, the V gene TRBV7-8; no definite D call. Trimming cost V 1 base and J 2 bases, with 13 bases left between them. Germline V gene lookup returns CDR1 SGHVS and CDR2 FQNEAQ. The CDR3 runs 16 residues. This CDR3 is CASSLVLGSATDTQYF. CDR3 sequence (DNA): TGTGCCAGCAGCTTAGTTTTAGGATCTGCCACAGATACGCAGTATTTT.

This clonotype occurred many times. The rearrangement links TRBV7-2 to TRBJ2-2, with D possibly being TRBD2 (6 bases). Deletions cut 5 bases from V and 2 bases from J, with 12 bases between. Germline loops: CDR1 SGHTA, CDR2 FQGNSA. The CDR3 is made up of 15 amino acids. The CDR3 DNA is TGTGCCAGCAGCCCGCGGGACTTTAACACCGGGGAGCTGTTTTTT. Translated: CASSPRDFNTGELFF.

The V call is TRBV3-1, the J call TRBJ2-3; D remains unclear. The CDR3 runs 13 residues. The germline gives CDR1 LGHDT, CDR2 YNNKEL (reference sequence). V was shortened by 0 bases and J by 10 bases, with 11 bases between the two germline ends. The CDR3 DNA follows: TGTGCCAGCAGCCAAGAGAGTCGGCGTTCGCAGTATTTT. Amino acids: CASSQESRRSQYF.